Below are 6 T cell receptor beta chains sequenced from a single sample in a study of T cells in Graves' hyperthyroidism and ophthalmopathy. Amplified TCR beta CDR3 regions derived from RNA transcripts. The HTBI set primed first-round TCR CDR3 RT-PCR. Each CDR3 protein gets one entry after TCRdb re-called the multiplex PCR reads with MiXCR. This sample carries some 800,000 distinct CDR3 sequences, about 38% of them seen once, and the ten largest clones take 8.9%. Material for sequencing was blood. All receptors come from a man aged 18 to 30 with Graves' hyperthyroidism.

V is TRBV29-1 and J is TRBJ2-5, with TRBD1 identical over 9 bases. The length of the CDR3 is 12 residues. The V gene's germline CDR1 is SQVTM and CDR2 ANQGSEA. J was trimmed by 5 bases and V by 8 bases; bases with no gene match: 6. CDR3: CSFRGQGETQYF. CDR3 DNA: TGCAGCTTCCGTGGACAGGGGGAGACCCAGTACTTC.

A note on this clonotype: Germline is not matched at one junction end, which may reflect a read error. The rearrangement uses TRBV5-1 and TRBJ1-6; tentative D call: TRBD1 (5 bases). There are 14 residues in the CDR3. The V gene's germline CDR1 is SGHRS and CDR2 YFSETQ. CDR3 residues: CASGLNQGNSPLHF. In DNA, the CDR3 is TGCGCCAGCGGCTTGAACCAGGGAAATTCACCCCTCCACTTT.

This clonotype was seen a few times. This chain joins TRBV7-9 and TRBJ2-7; no definite D call. V was trimmed by 2 bases and J by 4 bases, leaving 18 bases between them. Germline V lookup: CDR1 SEHNR, CDR2 FQNEAQ (reference sequence). CDR3 length equals 16 residues. In DNA form, the CDR3 reads TGTGCCAGCAGCTTAACGGGTGGGTCCGCCTTTTACGAGCAGTACTTC. Encoded protein: CASSLTGGSAFYEQYF. Complete variable domain (other parts from reference TRBV7-9 and TRBJ2-7): DTGVSQNPRHKITKRGQNVTFRCDPISEHNRLYWYRQTLGQGPEFLTYFQNEAQLEKSRLLSDRFSAERPKGSFSTLEIQRTEQGDSAMYLCASSLTGGSAFYEQYFGPGTRLTVT.

Many counts were recorded for this clonotype. The chain combines TRBV10-3 with TRBJ1-4, with TRBD1 as a possible D gene (6 bases). The CDR3 is made up of 14 amino acids. From germline, CDR1 is ENHRY and CDR2 SYGVKD. With 11 bases removed from V and 8 bases from J, the gap between germline ends came to 21 bases. The chain's CDR3 is CAPGVGPKDEKLFF. The CDR3 region has the DNA TGTGCCCCAGGGGTAGGGCCCAAAGACGAAAAACTGTTTTTT.

This clonotype was counted at least ten times. The rearrangement uses TRBV5-1 and TRBJ1-2; 7 bases align to TRBD1. The CDR3 has 15 amino acids. Trimming at V came to 0 bases and at J to 2 bases, leaving 4 bases not matched to a gene. CDR1 is SGHRS, CDR2 YFSETQ, per germline. CDR3 nucleotide sequence: TGCGCCAGCAGCTTGGGAGGGGGCAGGAACTATGGCTACACCTTC. Translation gives CASSLGGGRNYGYTF.

V gene TRBV20-1 combines with J gene TRBJ1-2, with 7 positions matching TRBD1. From germline, CDR1 is DFQATT and CDR2 SNEGSKA (reference sequence). V trimming: 4 bases; J trimming: 4 bases; junction bases outside the gene matches: 12. The CDR3 is 15 amino acids. CDR3 coding DNA: TGCAGTGCTACCCATCAGGGGGTATCTCGCTATGGCTACACCTTC. Protein product: CSATHQGVSRYGYTF.